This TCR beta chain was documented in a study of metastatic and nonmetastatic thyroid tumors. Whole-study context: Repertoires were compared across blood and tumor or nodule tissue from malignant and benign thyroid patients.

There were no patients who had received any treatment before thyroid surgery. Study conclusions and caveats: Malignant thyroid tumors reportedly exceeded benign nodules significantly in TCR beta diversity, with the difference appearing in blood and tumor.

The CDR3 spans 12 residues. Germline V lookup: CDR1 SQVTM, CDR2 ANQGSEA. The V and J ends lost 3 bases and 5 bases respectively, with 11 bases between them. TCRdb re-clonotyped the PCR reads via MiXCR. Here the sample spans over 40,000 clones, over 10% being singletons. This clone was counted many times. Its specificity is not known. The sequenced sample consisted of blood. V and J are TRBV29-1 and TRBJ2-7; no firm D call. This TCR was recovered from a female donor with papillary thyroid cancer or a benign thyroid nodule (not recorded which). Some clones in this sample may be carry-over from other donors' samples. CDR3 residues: CSVDLGGDEQYF. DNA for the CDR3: TGCAGCGTTGATTTGGGTGGGGACGAGCAGTACTTC.